One sample yielded the 29 T cell receptor beta chains listed below, sequenced in a study of T cells in tuberculosis. Sequencing used immunoSEQ multiplex PCR; TCRdb keeps in-frame clones, though not all of them. The sample includes around 45,000 clones, approximately 94% of them seen just once. Sequencing was performed on PBMCs. These receptors were taken from a donor between 10 and 35 years old with latent tuberculosis or without tuberculosis infection. Some clones in this sample may be carry-over from other donors' samples.

With regard to this clone: Sequence at one end of the junction differs from germline and may be a read error. The rearrangement links TRBV28 to TRBJ1-2, with 9 bases fitting TRBD1. CDR1 is MDHEN and CDR2 is SYDVKM in the germline V gene. CDR3 length: 12 amino acids. CDR3 in amino acids: CASSSLRDRAAF. The DNA for the CDR3 is TGTGCCAGCAGTTCCCTCCGGGACAGGGCCGCCTTC.

The chain combines TRBV18 with TRBJ2-5; 10 bases line up with TRBD2. The CDR3 is 16 residues long. Germline V gene lookup returns CDR1 KGHSH and CDR2 LQKENI. The V gene end was trimmed by 1 base and the J gene end by 3 bases; junction bases not matched to a gene: 5. CDR3 in DNA: TGTGCCAGCTCACCACGCGCTAGCGGGGGCAAAGAGACCCAGTACTTC. Protein sequence: CASSPRASGGKETQYF.

The V and J genes are TRBV28 and TRBJ1-1, with a tentative D call TRBD1 (5 bases). Trimming took off 3 bases at V and 4 bases at J, with 9 bases between the two ends. CDR3 length: 13 residues. Germline CDR1 reads MDHEN; CDR2 reads SYDVKM. CDR3 in DNA: TGTGCCAGCAGTTTTCCCGGGGGCACTGAAGCTTTCTTT. It specifies CASSFPGGTEAFF.

This clone appeared a single time. The V gene is TRBV7-2, the J gene TRBJ1-1; D not certain. Germline CDR1 reads SGHTA; CDR2 reads FQGNSA. The CDR3 loop spans 13 amino acids. V dropped 2 bases and J dropped 2 bases, with 6 bases sitting between them. The DNA of the CDR3 is TGTGCCAGCAGCTTATACAGCAACACTGAAGCTTTCTTT. Residues: CASSLYSNTEAFF.

This chain uses TRBV11-2 with TRBJ2-7; 8 nucleotides line up with TRBD2. The V and J ends lost 2 bases and 6 bases, in that order; junction bases with no gene match: 12. The CDR3 sequence is 16 residues long. Looked up from germline, CDR1 is SGHAT and CDR2 is FQNNGV. The DNA for the CDR3 is TGTGCCAGCAGCTTATTTAATGGAGCGGGAGTCTCCGAGCAGTACTTC. Translation gives CASSLFNGAGVSEQYF.

The V and J genes are TRBV5-6 and TRBJ2-1, with 12 bases that match TRBD2. The germline V gene encodes CDR1 SGHDT and CDR2 YYEEEE. V gave up 2 bases and J gave up 4 bases; unmatched junction bases: 4. This CDR3 comprises 16 residues. The DNA for the CDR3 is TGTGCCAGCAGCTTAAAGCTAGCGGGAGGGTACAATGAGCAGTTCTTC. It translates to CASSLKLAGGYNEQFF.

The chain recombines TRBV7-2 with TRBJ1-1; 8 bases line up with TRBD1. CDR1 is SGHTA and CDR2 is FQGNSA in the germline V gene. This CDR3 region has 14 residues. Losses at the gene ends were 6 bases for V and 1 base for J; bases not matched to a gene: 4. The CDR3 nucleotides read TGTGCCAGCAGGTATGACAGGGGGAACACTGAAGCTTTCTTT. It yields the protein CASRYDRGNTEAFF.

This clone was recorded a few times. The V gene is TRBV4-2, the J gene TRBJ2-7, with 8 bases aligning to TRBD1. The CDR3 contains 14 residues. Germline assignment: CDR1 LGHNA and CDR2 YNFKEQ. V was clipped by 5 bases and J by 3 bases; unmatched bases: 6. This chain's CDR3 is CASSSQTGDYEQYF. CDR3 bases: TGTGCCAGCAGCTCCCAGACAGGGGACTACGAGCAGTACTTC.

The chain is built from TRBV27 and TRBJ2-6; D gene ambiguous. The CDR3 contains 14 residues. V was trimmed by 3 bases and J by 0 bases, leaving 3 bases between them. The germline V gene has CDR1 MNHEY and CDR2 SMNVEV (reference sequence). CDR3 coding DNA: TGTGCCAGCAGTTTCAGCTCTGGGGCCAACGTCCTGACTTTC. This translates into CASSFSSGANVLTF.

In this sample, this clone turned up a few times. The chain employs TRBV4-2 and TRBJ1-2; 7 nucleotides line up with TRBD1. Germline V gene data show CDR1 as LGHNA and CDR2 as YNFKEQ. This CDR3 comprises 15 residues. The junction had 8 bases not matched to a gene; V was cut back by 0 bases and J by 7 bases. DNA of the CDR3: TGTGCCAGCAGCCAAGATCGAGGACAGGCTGGTGGCTACACCTTC. This sequence encodes CASSQDRGQAGGYTF.

The sample holds one count of this clone. The chain has TRBV28 and TRBJ2-7; a possible D gene is TRBD2 (5 bases). The CDR3 is made up of 12 amino acids. V shed 5 bases and J shed 3 bases, with 8 bases lying between them. Per the germline V gene, CDR1 is MDHEN and CDR2 is SYDVKM. The DNA of the CDR3 is TGTGCCAGCAGTCCGAGCGGCTACGAGCAGTACTTC. It codes for CASSPSGYEQYF.

The table lists this clone with a count of one. The chain carries TRBV27 and TRBJ2-3; no clear D gene. This CDR3 comprises 11 residues. Germline V lookup: CDR1 MNHEY, CDR2 SMNVEV (reference sequence). The V and J ends lost 10 bases and 0 bases respectively, with 5 bases between them. As DNA, the CDR3 is TGTGCCAATACTAGCACAGATACGCAGTATTTT. This encodes CANTSTDTQYF.

The CDR3 DNA follows: TGTGCCAGCAGTTCCTCCGGGACTGGATACGAGCAGTACTTC. Its translation: CASSSSGTGYEQYF. The chain recombines TRBV28 with TRBJ2-7, with a weak D call TRBD2 (6 bases). The CDR3 totals 14 residues. The germline gives CDR1 MDHEN, CDR2 SYDVKM. Trimming shortened V by 4 bases and J by 4 bases, and 14 bases separated the two germline ends.

The rearrangement uses TRBV28 and TRBJ2-1; TRBD2 matches 7 bases. The CDR3 runs to 16 residues. V dropped 10 bases and J dropped 2; count of bases not matched to a gene: 14. The germline V gene has CDR1 MDHEN and CDR2 SYDVKM. The CDR3 DNA is TGTGCCACTAAATGGGGGGGTCTAAACACCTACAATGAGCAGTTCTTC. It is translated as CATKWGGLNTYNEQFF.

The V call is TRBV6-5, the J call TRBJ2-1, with 7 bases that match TRBD2. There are 15 residues in the CDR3. CDR1 MNHEY and CDR2 SVGAGI come from the germline V gene. J was trimmed by 8 bases and V by 6 bases; bases with no gene match: 13. For the CDR3, the DNA is TGTGCCAGCAGCCGGGCGAGGGAGGGAGTGGATGAGCAGTTCTTC. Translated: CASSRAREGVDEQFF.

This rearrangement joins TRBV5-1 to TRBJ2-1; 9 bases line up with TRBD1. Germline CDR1 SGHRS, CDR2 YFSETQ. V dropped 4 bases and J dropped 5; count of bases not matched to a gene: 7. The CDR3 is 15 amino acids. Written as DNA, the CDR3 is TGCGCCAGCAGCAACCGGGACAGGGTGGACAATGAGCAGTTCTTC. Protein sequence: CASSNRDRVDNEQFF.

The V call is TRBV5-6, the J call TRBJ2-2, with TRBD1 matching over 10 bases. This CDR3 region has 16 residues. With V trimmed by 3 bases and J by 6 bases, 8 bases remained unmatched. CDR1 and CDR2 (germline): SGHDT, YYEEEE. CDR3 nucleotides: TGTGCCAGCAGCTCCGAGGGACAGGGGTACTCCGGGGAGCTGTTTTTT. Translating it yields CASSSEGQGYSGELFF.

This clone was seen a single time. This chain uses TRBV7-6 with TRBJ2-7, with 7 bases that match TRBD1. Germline V gene sequence: CDR1 SGHVS, CDR2 FNYEAQ. V trimming: 5 bases; J trimming: 0 bases; junction bases outside the gene matches: 7. The CDR3 totals 15 residues. The CDR3 nucleotides read TGTGCCAGCAGCCTCCGGGCAGGGGGCTCCTACGAGCAGTACTTC. Its translation: CASSLRAGGSYEQYF. Together with reference TRBV7-6 and TRBJ2-7, the CDR3 gives the full variable domain: GAGVSQSPRYKVTKRGQDVALRCDPISGHVSLYWYRQALGQGPEFLTYFNYEAQQDKSGLPNDRFSAERPEGSISTLTIQRTEQRDSAMYRCASSLRAGGSYEQYFGPGTRLTVT.

This clone was detected once. The chain links TRBV4-1 to TRBJ2-1, with a weak D call TRBD2 (5 bases). The CDR3 totals 16 residues. Trimming took off 6 bases at V and 8 bases at J, with 23 bases between the two ends. CDR1 and CDR2 (germline): MGHRA, YSYEKL. The chain's CDR3 is CASSPLAGRFWDEQFF. CDR3 sequence (DNA): TGCGCCAGCAGTCCCTTGGCGGGTAGGTTTTGGGATGAGCAGTTCTTC.

The CDR3 bases are TGTGCCAGCAGCTTTAAGCGGGAGGGCGATGAGCAGTTCTTC. Translated: CASSFKREGDEQFF. This chain joins TRBV5-4 and TRBJ2-1, with TRBD2 matching 10 bases. CDR3 length: 14 amino acids. The V segment lost 2 bases and the J segment 8 bases; nucleotides outside the gene matches: 4. From germline, CDR1 is SGHNT and CDR2 YYREEE (reference sequence).

The V call is TRBV28, the J call TRBJ2-3; D unclear. V was trimmed by 5 bases and J by 4 bases, leaving 10 bases between them. CDR1 is MDHEN, CDR2 SYDVKM, per germline. This CDR3 has 13 amino acids. In nucleotides, the CDR3 is TGTGCCAGCAGTCCCCCTTTCTCAGATACGCAGTATTTT. Its translation is CASSPPFSDTQYF.

This clone turned up a few times. The V gene is TRBV6-5, the J gene TRBJ2-1; tentatively, D is TRBD1 (5 bases). Germline loops: CDR1 MNHEY, CDR2 SVGAGI. This CDR3 comprises 15 residues. V was trimmed by 7 bases and J by 0 bases, leaving 13 bases between them. For the CDR3, the DNA is TGTGCCAGCACTCCGGACATAAGCTCCTACAATGAGCAGTTCTTC. Amino acid sequence: CASTPDISSYNEQFF.

This rearrangement joins TRBV7-8 to TRBJ1-1, with D possibly matching TRBD1 (6 bases). V lost 7 bases and J 6 bases, leaving 12 bases between the germline ends. The CDR3 is 12 amino acids. Germline CDR1 is SGHVS and CDR2 is FQNEAQ. CDR3 amino acids: CASIETGSEAFF. The CDR3 nucleotides read TGTGCCAGCATCGAAACAGGGTCTGAAGCTTTCTTT. The full variable domain, completed using reference TRBV7-8 and TRBJ1-1, is GAGVSQSPRYKVAKRGQDVALRCDPISGHVSLFWYQQALGQGPEFLTYFQNEAQLDKSGLPSDRFFAERPEGSVSTLKIQRTQQEDSAVYLCASIETGSEAFFGQGTRLTVV.

The V gene is TRBV7-2, the J gene TRBJ2-6; D is perhaps TRBD2 (5 bases). The CDR3 is 17 amino acids. The ends were cut back, 1 base at V and 2 bases at J, with 12 bases in the middle. CDR1 SGHTA and CDR2 FQGNSA come from the germline V gene. The CDR3 spells CASSLERTRTGANVLTF. The CDR3 nucleotides are TGTGCCAGCAGCTTAGAGAGGACTCGGACTGGGGCCAACGTCCTGACTTTC. The full variable domain, with the rest looked up from reference TRBV7-2 and TRBJ2-6, is GAGVSQSPSNKVTEKGKDVELRCDPISGHTALYWYRQSLGQGLEFLIYFQGNSAPDKSGLPSDRFSAERTGGSVSTLTIQRTQQEDSAVYLCASSLERTRTGANVLTFGAGSRLTVL.

The chain joins TRBV4-1 to TRBJ2-7, with no clear D. The CDR3 spans 15 residues. V was cut by 0 bases and J by 7 bases, with 16 bases left in between. The germline V gene encodes CDR1 MGHRA and CDR2 YSYEKL. CDR3 nucleotides: TGCGCCAGCAGCCAAGAGCGGCGATCTACGGTAGAGCAGTACTTC. It codes for CASSQERRSTVEQYF.

The rearrangement joins TRBV28 to TRBJ1-5, with 7 bases identical to TRBD1. Germline CDR1 is MDHEN and CDR2 is SYDVKM. CDR3 length: 19 residues. The ends lost 4 bases at V and 0 bases at J; junction bases unmatched: 15. The CDR3 spells CASSSSLEPHRGSNQPQHF. The CDR3 DNA follows: TGTGCCAGCAGTTCCTCCCTAGAGCCCCACAGGGGTAGCAATCAGCCCCAGCATTTT. The full variable domain, in which reference TRBV28 and TRBJ1-5 provide the parts outside the CDR3, is DVKVTQSSRYLVKRTGEKVFLECVQDMDHENMFWYRQDPGLGLRLIYFSYDVKMKEKGDIPEGYSVSREKKERFSLILESASTNQTSMYLCASSSSLEPHRGSNQPQHFGDGTRLSIL.

This clone was counted only a few times. The chain has TRBV2 and TRBJ2-7; 8 bases fit TRBD1. V dropped 7 bases and J dropped 3; count of bases not matched to a gene: 8. Germline CDR1 and CDR2: SNHLY and FYNNEI. The CDR3 consists of 14 residues. The CDR3 loop is CASILPDRGYEQYF. The CDR3 coding sequence is TGTGCCAGCATACTCCCCGACAGGGGCTACGAGCAGTACTTC. The full variable domain, rest sourced from reference TRBV2 and TRBJ2-7, is EPEVTQTPSHQVTQMGQEVILRCVPISNHLYFYWYRQILGQKVEFLVSFYNNEISEKSEIFDDQFSVERPDGSNFTLKIRSTKLEDSAMYFCASILPDRGYEQYFGPGTRLTVT.

The rearrangement links TRBV28 to TRBJ2-7; TRBD1 aligns across 9 bases. There are 14 residues in the CDR3. The J segment lost 5 bases and the V segment lost 7 bases, leaving 9 bases of the junction unmatched. CDR1 is MDHEN, CDR2 SYDVKM, per germline. DNA for the CDR3: TGTGCCAGCACCTCAGGGACAGGGAAGAACGAGCAGTACTTC. Translation: CASTSGTGKNEQYF.

V is TRBV5-5 and J is TRBJ1-4; 7 bases are a match to TRBD1. This CDR3 contains 14 residues. J was trimmed by 6 bases and V by 4 bases; bases with no gene match: 6. Germline V gives CDR1 SGHKS, CDR2 YYEKEE (reference sequence). The CDR3 nucleotides read TGTGCCAGCAGCCCTGACAGGGCAGATGAAAAACTGTTTTTT. Encoded protein: CASSPDRADEKLFF. Filled out from reference TRBV5-5 and TRBJ1-4, the complete variable domain reads DAGVTQSPTHLIKTRGQQVTLRCSPISGHKSVSWYQQVLGQGPQFIFQYYEKEERGRGNFPDRFSARQFPNYSSELNVNALLLGDSALYLCASSPDRADEKLFFGSGTQLSVL.